These 28 T cell receptor beta chains were sequenced from one sample in a study of cytomegalovirus exposure and HLA in healthy donors. Primers for the PCR totalled 60 Vbeta and 13 Jbeta. Sequenced by immunoSEQ multiplex PCR; TCRdb stores in-frame clones only, minus some. The repertoire holds roughly 150,000 clones, with more than 65% as singletons. Sequencing was performed on PBMCs. The receptor source for this set is a man younger than 30 in good health and CMV-seropositive.

Only a few counts were recorded for this clone. The chain is built from TRBV7-9 and TRBJ1-2; 7 positions agree with TRBD1. The CDR3 runs to 15 residues. The germline CDR1 and CDR2 sequences are SEHNR and FQNEAQ (reference sequence). V shed 5 bases, J shed 0 bases, and the junction held 6 bases outside the gene matches. Here the CDR3 DNA reads TGTGCCAGCAGCCGGCGGGACAGAGCTAACTATGGCTACACCTTC. Translation gives CASSRRDRANYGYTF.

The chain couples TRBV19 to TRBJ2-1; the match to TRBD1 covers 8 bases. Unmatched junction bases numbered 8, after V lost 4 bases and J lost 3 bases. CDR3 length: 16 residues. Germline CDR1 reads LNHDA; CDR2 reads SQIVND (reference sequence). CDR3 bases: TGTGCCAGTAGTACTTCCCTGGACAGGGTCTACAATGAGCAGTTCTTC. Its translation: CASSTSLDRVYNEQFF.

The CDR3 is CSVGRTGQETQYF. The CDR3 bases are TGCAGCGTTGGCCGGACAGGCCAAGAGACCCAGTACTTC. This chain uses TRBV29-1 with TRBJ2-5; 7 nucleotides match TRBD1. Trimming at V came to 4 bases and at J to 1 base, leaving 3 bases not matched to a gene. Germline V gives CDR1 SQVTM, CDR2 ANQGSEA. The CDR3 runs 13 residues.

In this sample, this clone turned up a few times. This chain connects TRBV5-1 to TRBJ2-1; maybe TRBD2 (5 bases). V was cut by 3 bases and J by 6 bases, with 10 bases left in between. The CDR3 spans 13 residues. Germline V gene data show CDR1 as SGHRS and CDR2 as YFSETQ. The CDR3 protein is CASSWGATNEQFF. The DNA of the CDR3 is TGCGCCAGCAGCTGGGGAGCGACCAATGAGCAGTTCTTC. Variable domain in full (rest from reference TRBV5-1 and TRBJ2-1): KAGVTQTPRYLIKTRGQQVTLSCSPISGHRSVSWYQQTPGQGLQFLFEYFSETQRNKGNFPGRFSGRQFSNSRSEMNVSTLELGDSALYLCASSWGATNEQFFGPGTRLTVL.

The V gene is TRBV7-2, the J gene TRBJ1-5, with 10 bases lining up with TRBD1. Per the germline V gene, CDR1 is SGHTA and CDR2 is FQGNSA. Losses at the gene ends were 3 bases for V and 5 bases for J; bases not matched to a gene: 10. This CDR3 is 17 amino acids long. CDR3 loop: CASSFYSDRGPHQPQHF. DNA for the CDR3: TGTGCCAGCAGCTTTTACTCCGACAGGGGGCCCCATCAGCCCCAGCATTTT.

The V call is TRBV10-3, the J call TRBJ2-1; the match to TRBD2 covers 14 bases. V lost 0 bases, J lost 10 bases, and 5 bases stayed unmatched. Germline V gene lookup returns CDR1 ENHRY and CDR2 SYGVKD. This CDR3 spans 16 amino acids. Here the CDR3 DNA reads TGTGCCATCAGTGAGTCGACTAGCGGGAGGGCCAGGGAGCAGTTCTTC. Translated: CAISESTSGRAREQFF.

The J gene is TRBJ2-2, the V gene TRBV27; the D gene is possibly TRBD1 (5 bases). The V end was cut by 2 bases, the J end by 5 bases, with 9 bases between. Germline CDR1 MNHEY, CDR2 SMNVEV (reference sequence). The CDR3 is made up of 14 amino acids. DNA for the CDR3: TGTGCCAGCAGTTTAGGGGCCTCAACCGGGGAGCTGTTTTTT. This translates into CASSLGASTGELFF.

This clone turned up a few times. The chain is built from TRBV2 and TRBJ2-3; 12 nucleotides align to TRBD2. The V gene end was trimmed by 5 bases and the J gene end by 6 bases; junction bases not matched to a gene: 6. This CDR3 has 15 amino acids. Germline CDR1 SNHLY, CDR2 FYNNEI. CDR3 residues: CASSPSGGAVDTQYF. DNA for the CDR3: TGTGCCAGCAGTCCTAGCGGGGGGGCCGTGGATACGCAGTATTTT.

V gene TRBV6-5 combines with J gene TRBJ1-2; unclear D gene. The CDR3 consists of 15 residues. The V gene's germline CDR1 is MNHEY and CDR2 SVGAGI. Between the trimmed V and J ends, which lost 3 bases and 8 bases, there was a span of 19 bases. The CDR3 loop reads CASSYVSGGSTGYTF. The CDR3 DNA sequence: TGTGCCAGCAGTTATGTTAGTGGCGGTTCGACGGGCTACACCTTC.

This clone was seen only a few times. The chain is built from TRBV15 and TRBJ2-3; TRBD1 agrees at 7 bases. In germline, CDR1 is LNHNV, CDR2 YYDKDF (reference sequence). The CDR3 is made up of 16 amino acids. The V segment lost 4 bases and the J segment 2 bases; nucleotides outside the gene matches: 9. CDR3 coding DNA: TGTGCCACCAGCATTCGGGACAGCTACTTCACAGATACGCAGTATTTT. Its protein is CATSIRDSYFTDTQYF.

This clone was seen more than once but under ten times. The chain uses TRBV5-1 and TRBJ1-4; TRBD1 aligns across 9 bases. This CDR3 region has 14 residues. Looked up from germline, CDR1 is SGHRS and CDR2 is YFSETQ. The V gene end was trimmed by 4 bases and the J gene end by 8 bases; junction bases not matched to a gene: 6. The CDR3 loop reads CASSTGTGREKLFF. CDR3 DNA sequence: TGCGCCAGCAGCACCGGGACAGGGAGAGAAAAACTGTTTTTT.

The chain has TRBV2 and TRBJ2-3, with TRBD2 identical over 13 bases. Germline trimming cut 9 bases from V and 0 bases from J; bases unmatched to any gene: 15. Germline CDR1 and CDR2: SNHLY and FYNNEI. This CDR3 spans 19 amino acids. The CDR3: CARGWGTSGTDTSTDTQYF. CDR3 DNA sequence: TGTGCCAGAGGGTGGGGGACTAGCGGGACAGATACTAGCACAGATACGCAGTATTTT.

This chain connects TRBV30 to TRBJ2-7; tentative D call: TRBD1 (5 bases). The germline V and J ends were trimmed by 2 bases and 0 bases, with 5 bases remaining between them. The germline gives CDR1 GTSNPN, CDR2 SVGIG (reference sequence). The CDR3 loop spans 12 amino acids. DNA for the CDR3: TGTGCCTGGAGTCAGGGCTCCTACGAGCAGTACGTC. Translated: CAWSQGSYEQYV.

Only one count was recorded for this clone. The V gene is TRBV6-6, the J gene TRBJ1-5; the D is unclear. The CDR3 runs to 14 residues. V was clipped by 0 bases and J by 4 bases, with 7 bases between them. Germline V gene data show CDR1 as MNHNY and CDR2 as SVGAGI (reference sequence). This CDR3 is CASSYSTGNQPQHF. The CDR3 DNA is TGTGCCAGCAGTTACTCTACGGGGAATCAGCCCCAGCATTTT.

The chain has TRBV11-2 and TRBJ2-5; 14 nucleotides line up with TRBD2. CDR3 length: 17 amino acids. The V gene end was trimmed by 5 bases and the J gene end by 2 bases; junction bases not matched to a gene: 7. The germline gives CDR1 SGHAT, CDR2 FQNNGV. The CDR3 bases are TGTGCCAGCAGCCCCGGACTAGCGGGGGGAATTCAAGAGACCCAGTACTTC. Its protein is CASSPGLAGGIQETQYF. Drawing the rest from reference TRBV11-2 and TRBJ2-5, the complete variable domain is EAGVAQSPRYKIIEKRQSVAFWCNPISGHATLYWYQQILGQGPKLLIQFQNNGVVDDSQLPKDRFSAERLKGVDSTLKIQPAKLEDSAVYLCASSPGLAGGIQETQYFGPGTRLLVL.

The chain is built from TRBV30 and TRBJ1-5, with D unclear. Per the germline V gene, CDR1 is GTSNPN and CDR2 is SVGIG (reference sequence). Trimming stripped 1 base from V and 2 bases from J, with 15 bases between. This CDR3 is 16 amino acids long. The CDR3 spells CAWSGAGSIGNQPQHF. The DNA for the CDR3 is TGTGCCTGGAGTGGGGCGGGGAGTATTGGCAATCAGCCCCAGCATTTT.

This clone was observed a few times. This chain joins TRBV6-5 and TRBJ1-2; D ambiguous. Germline loops: CDR1 MNHEY, CDR2 SVGAGI. This CDR3 comprises 13 residues. The V gene lost 6 bases and the J gene lost 2 bases, with 10 bases spanning the gap. CDR3 bases: TGTGCCAGCAGCCCCGACAAGAACTATGGCTACACCTTC. Amino acid sequence: CASSPDKNYGYTF.

The chain links TRBV7-5 to TRBJ2-7; whether TRBD2, the table's D call, matches the DNA was not checked. TRBV7-5 is annotated as a pseudogene. CDR3 length equals 17 residues. The CDR3 DNA reads as TGTGCCAGAAGCTTAAAGGGACTAGCGGGAGAATCTTACGAGCAGTACGTC. Its translation: CARSLKGLAGESYEQYV.

This clone was counted a few times. The rearrangement links TRBV9 to TRBJ2-2, with D possibly TRBD2 on 6 matching bases. The CDR3 has 17 amino acids. With 4 bases removed from V and 1 base from J, the gap between germline ends came to 17 bases. CDR1 is SGDLS, CDR2 YYNGEE, per germline. The CDR3 coding sequence is TGTGCCAGCAGCCCCCCCGGGGGAATATGGAACACCGGGGAGCTGTTTTTT. This encodes CASSPPGGIWNTGELFF.

The CDR3 here is CASSPLSNTGELFF. The CDR3 DNA sequence: TGTGCCAGCAGCCCCCTATCGAACACCGGGGAGCTGTTTTTT. The chain is built from TRBV7-3 and TRBJ2-2; D is ambiguous. CDR1 is SGHTA and CDR2 is FQGTGA in the germline V gene. The germline V and J ends were trimmed by 5 bases and 0 bases, with 7 bases remaining between them. CDR3 length: 14 residues.

The chain combines TRBV28 with TRBJ2-1; a weak D match, TRBD1 (8 bases). Germline assignment: CDR1 MDHEN and CDR2 SYDVKM. This CDR3 spans 13 amino acids. Trimming took 8 bases from V and 8 from J, leaving 16 bases between them. The CDR3 loop reads CASAGDRTYEQFF. The DNA for the CDR3 is TGTGCCAGCGCGGGGGACAGGACGTATGAGCAGTTCTTC.

This rearrangement joins TRBV30 to TRBJ1-3; unclear D gene. The germline V gene encodes CDR1 GTSNPN and CDR2 SVGIG (reference sequence). V was cut by 0 bases and J by 4 bases, with 4 bases left in between. CDR3 size: 12 residues. The CDR3 region is CAWSVLGNTIYF. Here the CDR3 DNA reads TGTGCCTGGAGTGTACTGGGAAACACCATATATTTT.

The rearrangement uses TRBV6-6 and TRBJ1-2; D not certain. Germline-derived CDR1 and CDR2 are MNHNY and SVGAGI (reference sequence). CDR3 size: 16 residues. The V end was cut by 0 bases, the J end by 4 bases, with 15 bases between. CDR3 nucleotides: TGTGCCAGCAGTTACTCGATTGTCCCAGCGAGCTATGGCTACACCTTC. Protein sequence: CASSYSIVPASYGYTF.

The genes are TRBV10-1 and TRBJ2-1; 9 nucleotides align to TRBD2. CDR3 length: 18 residues. V lost 0 bases, J lost 8 bases, and 14 bases stayed unmatched. The V gene's germline CDR1 is WNHNN and CDR2 SYGVQD (reference sequence). In nucleotides, the CDR3 is TGCGCCAGCAGTGAGTCGAATGGCCTAGCGGGGCCCAGAGATGAGCAGTTCTTC. Translated, it gives CASSESNGLAGPRDEQFF.

This clone was detected a few times. This chain connects TRBV6-5 to TRBJ1-1, with D tentatively TRBD1 (5 bases). Trimming stripped 7 bases from V and 5 bases from J, with 20 bases between. The length of the CDR3 is 15 residues. Germline assignment: CDR1 MNHEY and CDR2 SVGAGI. The CDR3: CASTDELRDWTEAFF. The DNA for the CDR3 is TGTGCCAGCACCGACGAACTCCGGGACTGGACTGAAGCTTTCTTT.

The V call is TRBV11-2, the J call TRBJ1-1; possibly TRBD1 for D (5 bases). With 5 bases removed from V and 7 bases from J, the gap between germline ends came to 14 bases. This CDR3 is 13 amino acids long. Germline V gene lookup returns CDR1 SGHAT and CDR2 FQNNGV. In DNA, the CDR3 is TGTGCCAGCAGCAGGAAGGGGTCGGGTGAAGCTTTCTTT. This sequence encodes CASSRKGSGEAFF.

This clone was observed a handful of times. The gene calls are TRBV30 and TRBJ1-5; weak D call: TRBD1 (5 bases). The CDR3 extends over 13 amino acids. Germline assignment: CDR1 GTSNPN and CDR2 SVGIG (reference sequence). Trimming took 5 bases from V and 4 from J, leaving 12 bases between them. CDR3 sequence reads: CAWGGTRNQPQHF. In nucleotides, the CDR3 is TGTGCCTGGGGGGGGACCCGAAATCAGCCCCAGCATTTT. Combining the CDR3 with reference TRBV30 and TRBJ1-5 gives the whole variable domain SQTIHQWPATLVQPVGSPLSLECTVEGTSNPNLYWYRQAAGRGLQLLFYSVGIGQISSEVPQNLSASRPQDRQFILSSKKLLLSDSGFYLCAWGGTRNQPQHFGDGTRLSIL.

This clone was detected only once. This chain uses TRBV6-6 with TRBJ1-2; maybe TRBD1 (6 bases). Trimming stripped 6 bases from V and 4 bases from J, with 12 bases between. The CDR3 spans 13 residues. Germline loops: CDR1 MNHNY, CDR2 SVGAGI (reference sequence). CDR3 loop: CASSPTGFYGYTF. CDR3 nucleotide sequence: TGTGCCAGCAGCCCCACAGGGTTCTATGGCTACACCTTC.